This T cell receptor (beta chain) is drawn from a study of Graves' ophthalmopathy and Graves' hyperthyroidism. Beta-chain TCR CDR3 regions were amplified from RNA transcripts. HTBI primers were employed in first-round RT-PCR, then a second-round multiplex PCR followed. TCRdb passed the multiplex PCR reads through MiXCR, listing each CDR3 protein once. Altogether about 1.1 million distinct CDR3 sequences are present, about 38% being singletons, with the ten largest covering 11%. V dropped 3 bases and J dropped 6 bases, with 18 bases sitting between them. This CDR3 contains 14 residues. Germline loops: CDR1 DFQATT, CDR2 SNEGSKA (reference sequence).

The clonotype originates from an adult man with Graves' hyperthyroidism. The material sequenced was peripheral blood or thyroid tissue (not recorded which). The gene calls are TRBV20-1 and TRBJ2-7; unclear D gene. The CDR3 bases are TGCAGTGCTAGTCCGAGTCGCGGCTCACGCGAGCAGTACTTC. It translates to CSASPSRGSREQYF.